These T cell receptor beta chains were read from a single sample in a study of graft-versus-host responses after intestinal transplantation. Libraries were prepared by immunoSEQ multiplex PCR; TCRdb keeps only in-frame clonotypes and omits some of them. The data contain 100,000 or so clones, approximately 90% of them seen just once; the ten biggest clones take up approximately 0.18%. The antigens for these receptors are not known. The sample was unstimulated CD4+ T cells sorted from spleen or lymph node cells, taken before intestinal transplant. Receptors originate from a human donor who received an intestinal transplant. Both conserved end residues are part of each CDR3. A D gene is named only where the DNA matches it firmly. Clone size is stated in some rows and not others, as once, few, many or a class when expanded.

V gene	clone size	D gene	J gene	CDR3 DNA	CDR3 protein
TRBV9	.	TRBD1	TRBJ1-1	TGTGCCAGCAGCGATGACAGGGGCCAAGGGACTGAAGCTTTCTTT	CASSDDRGQGTEAFF
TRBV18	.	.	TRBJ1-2	TGTGCCAGCTCACCAAAGACAGGCCGTCGGGACTATGGCTACACCTTC	CASSPKTGRRDYGYTF
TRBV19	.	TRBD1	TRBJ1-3	TGTGCCAGTAGTATCATGAGTCTTATGACAGGGGTCCTACTTTTCTCTGGAAACACCATATATTTT	CASSIMSLMTGVLLFSGNTIYF
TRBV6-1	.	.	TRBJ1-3	TGTGCCAGCAGTGATAACTTGGACACCATATATTTT	CASSDNLDTIYF
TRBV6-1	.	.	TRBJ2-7	TGTGCCAGCAGTGAAAGAGGCTACGAGCAGTACTTC	CASSERGYEQYF
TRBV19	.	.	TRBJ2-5	TGTGCCAGTAGTATAGCTCCGACAGTCCAAGAGACCCAGTACTTC	CASSIAPTVQETQYF
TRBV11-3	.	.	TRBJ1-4	TGTGCCAGCAGCCCGCGGACAACCAGGAGTGAAAAACTGTTTTTT	CASSPRTTRSEKLFF
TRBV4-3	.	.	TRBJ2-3	TGCGCCAGCAGCCAATCCACAAACACAGATACGCAGTATTTT	CASSQSTNTDTQYF
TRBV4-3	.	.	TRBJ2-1	TGCGCCAGCAGCCAAGAGGGCGGGGGCCTAAATGAGCAGTTCTTC	CASSQEGGGLNEQFF
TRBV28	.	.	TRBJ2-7	TGTGCCAGCAGTTCCCATTTCGAGCAGTACTTC	CASSSHFEQYF
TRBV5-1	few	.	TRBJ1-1	TGCGCCAGCAGCTTGGTGATCGGGAACACTGAAGCTTTCTTT	CASSLVIGNTEAFF
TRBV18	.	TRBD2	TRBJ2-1	TGTGCCAGCTCACCACGAGTCGGACAGCGGGGGTACAATGAGCAGTTCTTC	CASSPRVGQRGYNEQFF
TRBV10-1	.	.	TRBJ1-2	TGCGCCAGCAGTGCCAGGTTTGATGGCTACACCTTC	CASSARFDGYTF
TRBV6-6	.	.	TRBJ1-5	TGTGCCAGCAGTTACCGACAGAAACTTCCCAATCAGCCCCAGCATTTT	CASSYRQKLPNQPQHF
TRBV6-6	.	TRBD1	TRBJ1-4	TGTGCCAGCAGTCTACGACAGGGGAGGGTGGATGAAAAACTGTTTTTT	CASSLRQGRVDEKLFF
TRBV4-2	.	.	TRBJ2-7	TGTGCCAGCAGCCAAGACCTCCCAGGGTCCTACGAGCAGTACTTC	CASSQDLPGSYEQYF
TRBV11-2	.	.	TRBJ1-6	TGTGCCAGCAGCTTAGCTGTCCGGAATTCACCCCTCCACTTT	CASSLAVRNSPLHF
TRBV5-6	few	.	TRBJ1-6	TGTGCCAGCAGCTTGCCAGGTCCCAATTCACCCCTCCACTTT	CASSLPGPNSPLHF
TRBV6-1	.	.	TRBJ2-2	TGTGCCAGCGGCGAGAGGAAAGGAACCGGGGAGCTGTTTTTT	CASGERKGTGELFF
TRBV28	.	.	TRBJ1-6	TGTGCCAGCAGTTTGGCCAGGGCGAATTCGCCCCTCCACTTT	CASSLARANSPLHF
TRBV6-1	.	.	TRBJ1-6	TGTGCCAGCAGTGACAGGGGAAATTCACCCCTCCACTTT	CASSDRGNSPLHF
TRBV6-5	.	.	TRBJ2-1	TGTGCCAGCAGTTACGAGGGACACCCCTACAATGAGCAGTTCTTC	CASSYEGHPYNEQFF
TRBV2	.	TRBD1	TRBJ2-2	TGTGCCAGCAGTGAATTGGGACAGGGCACCGGGGAGCTGTTTTTT	CASSELGQGTGELFF